The present TCR beta chain was sequenced within a study of CD8 T cells in ankylosing spondylitis (TCRdb year 2017). In the study overall: T cell receptor beta repertoires were profiled in healthy donors and ankylosing spondylitis patients so that disease-linked TCR variants could be found. Samples of peripheral blood were taken, and for ankylosing spondylitis patients, synovial fluid was collected as well. In total, the full study cohort was made up of some 110 healthy donors and approximately 27 ankylosing spondylitis patients. The paper as a whole reports these results and caveats: Significant enrichment of the disease-linked clones was reported in matched synovial fluid samples from ankylosing spondylitis patients. In peripheral blood, the disease-linked clones were found at relatively low frequencies and had a CD8+ phenotype. A TCR beta motif made up of several highly homologous amino acid variants appeared to be characteristic of blood from ankylosing spondylitis patients. Some motif variants were previously reported in synovial fluid and blood of reactive arthritis patients, suggesting common disease-initiation mechanisms.

For sequencing, an Illumina HiSeq 2500 was employed. TCR beta libraries were prepared by quantitative 5'-RACE with molecular barcodes. In the authors' own workflow: A new computational method based on a probabilistic model of VDJ rearrangement was used to identify disease-linked TCR variants. Using fastp trimming at Q25 and MiXCR clonotype assembly, TCRdb reanalyzed the public sequencing data and kept in-frame beta chains. All rows with the same CDR3 protein become a single entry with the most common DNA and genes. These V and J calls originate from TCRdb's pipeline instead of the authors' own analysis. For this sample the table gives approximately 150,000 distinct CDR3 sequences, of which more than 15% were detected only once. The top ten clones comprise approximately 30% of the sample. On this clonotype: Its binding antigen is unknown. No base quality values were provided; no much bigger clone lies one nucleotide off.

The CDR3 spans 15 residues, from the cysteine through the phenylalanine. Just CDR3 DNA is preserved here, 45 bases in frame from base 1. The junction shows trimming of 1 base on V and 10 bases on J, and the gene matches do not reach 3 bases of it. CDR1 and CDR2, looked up from the germline V gene, are LGHNA and YSLEER. The sequence is built from TRBV4-3 and TRBJ2-1; TRBD2 fits 14 bases in the junction. This clonotype was obtained from a male donor with ankylosing spondylitis. Sequences were obtained from blood, either unsorted or a sorted T cell fraction (not recorded which). In nucleotide form, the sequence is TGCGCCAGCAGCCAAGGGGGACTAGCGGGGGAGGAGCAGTTCTTC. Translation gives CASSQGGLAGEEQFF.